This TCR beta chain derives from a study of human T cells and chemical hapten exposure. As for time point: patch test 2, 6 weeks after DPC sensitization. Treatment: therapeutic diphenylcyclopropenone sensitization with weekly scalp DPC. The authors extracted total RNA from unfractionated whole blood. In this sample, this clonotype turned up many times. The CDR3 is made up of 12 amino acids. Trimming left V 6 bases short and J 3 bases short, with 9 bases between. From the RACE reads, TCRdb called clonotypes with MiXCR, one entry per CDR3 protein. The table shows about 40,000 distinct CDR3 sequences, with over 3% occurring only once.

The rearrangement joins TRBV12-3 or TRBV12-4 to TRBJ2-7, with a possible D match to TRBD1 (6 bases). This specimen consisted of whole blood, obtained in connection with sensitization to the hapten diphenylcyclopropenone (DPC). The clonotype originates from a man in his forties with alopecia areata. Some clones in this sample may be carry-over from other donors' samples. CDR3 bases: TGTGCCAGCAGACAGGGAAGCTACGAGCAGTACTTC. Residues: CASRQGSYEQYF.